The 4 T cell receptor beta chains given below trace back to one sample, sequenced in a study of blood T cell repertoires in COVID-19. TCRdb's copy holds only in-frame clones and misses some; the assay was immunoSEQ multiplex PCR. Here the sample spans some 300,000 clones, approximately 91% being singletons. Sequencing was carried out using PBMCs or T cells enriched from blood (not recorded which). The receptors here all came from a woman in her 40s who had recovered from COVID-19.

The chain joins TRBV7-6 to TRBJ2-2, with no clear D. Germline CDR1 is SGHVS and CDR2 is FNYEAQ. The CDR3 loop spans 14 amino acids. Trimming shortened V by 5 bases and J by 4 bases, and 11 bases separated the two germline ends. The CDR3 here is CASSPTPGTGELFF. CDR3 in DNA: TGTGCCAGCAGCCCAACCCCGGGCACCGGGGAGCTGTTTTTT.

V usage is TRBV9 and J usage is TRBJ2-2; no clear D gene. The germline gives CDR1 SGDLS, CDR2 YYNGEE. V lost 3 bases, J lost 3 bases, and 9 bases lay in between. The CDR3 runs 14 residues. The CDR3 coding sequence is TGTGCCAGCAGCGGAAAAGCTTACACCGGGGAGCTGTTTTTT. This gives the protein CASSGKAYTGELFF.

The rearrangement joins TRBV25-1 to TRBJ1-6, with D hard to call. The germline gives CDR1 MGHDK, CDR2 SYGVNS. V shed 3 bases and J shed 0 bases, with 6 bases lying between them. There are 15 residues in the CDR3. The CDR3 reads CASSDLSSYNSPLHF. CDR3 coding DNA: TGTGCCAGCAGTGATCTGAGCTCCTATAATTCACCCCTCCACTTT.

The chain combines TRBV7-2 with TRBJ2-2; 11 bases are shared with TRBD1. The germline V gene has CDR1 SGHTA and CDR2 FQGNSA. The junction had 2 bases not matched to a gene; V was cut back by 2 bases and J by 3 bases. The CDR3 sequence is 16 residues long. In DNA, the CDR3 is TGTGCCAGCAGCTTACGGACAGGGGGCTACACCGGGGAGCTGTTTTTT. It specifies CASSLRTGGYTGELFF.